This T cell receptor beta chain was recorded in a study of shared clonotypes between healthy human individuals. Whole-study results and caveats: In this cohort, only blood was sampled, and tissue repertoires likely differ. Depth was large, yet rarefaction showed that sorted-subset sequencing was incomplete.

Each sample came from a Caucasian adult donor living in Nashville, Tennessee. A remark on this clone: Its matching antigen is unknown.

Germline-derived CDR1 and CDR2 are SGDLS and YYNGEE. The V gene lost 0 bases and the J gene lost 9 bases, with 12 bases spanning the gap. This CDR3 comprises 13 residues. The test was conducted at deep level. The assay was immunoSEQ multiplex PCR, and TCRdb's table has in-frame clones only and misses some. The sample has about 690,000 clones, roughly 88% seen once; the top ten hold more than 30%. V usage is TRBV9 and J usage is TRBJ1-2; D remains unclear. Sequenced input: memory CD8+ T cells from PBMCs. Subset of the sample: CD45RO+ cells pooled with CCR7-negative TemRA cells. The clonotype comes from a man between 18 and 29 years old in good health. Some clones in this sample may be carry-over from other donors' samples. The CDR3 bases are TGTGCCAGCAGCGTAGGTCTCAGCATGAGCTACACCTTC. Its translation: CASSVGLSMSYTF.